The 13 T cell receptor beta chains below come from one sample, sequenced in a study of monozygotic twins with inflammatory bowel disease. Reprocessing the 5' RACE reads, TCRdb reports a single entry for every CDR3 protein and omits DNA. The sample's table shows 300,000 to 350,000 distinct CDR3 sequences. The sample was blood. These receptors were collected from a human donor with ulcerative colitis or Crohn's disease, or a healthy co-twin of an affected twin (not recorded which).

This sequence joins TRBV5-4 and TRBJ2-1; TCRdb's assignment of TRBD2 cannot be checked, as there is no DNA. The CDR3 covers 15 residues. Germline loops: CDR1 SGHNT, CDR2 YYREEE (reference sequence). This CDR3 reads CASSLDMAGGGEQFF.

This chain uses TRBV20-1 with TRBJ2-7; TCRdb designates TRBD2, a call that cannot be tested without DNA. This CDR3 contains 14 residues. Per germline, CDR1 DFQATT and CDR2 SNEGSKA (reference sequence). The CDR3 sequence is CSAREVTSRYEQYF.

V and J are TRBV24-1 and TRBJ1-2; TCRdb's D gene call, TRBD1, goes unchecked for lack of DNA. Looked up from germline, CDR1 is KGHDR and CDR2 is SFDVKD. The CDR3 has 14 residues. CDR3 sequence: CATSEPTGNYGYTF.

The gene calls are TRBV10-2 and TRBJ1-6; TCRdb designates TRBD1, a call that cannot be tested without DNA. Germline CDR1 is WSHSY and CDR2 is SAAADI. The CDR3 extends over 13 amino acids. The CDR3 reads CASSDGGVKPLHF.

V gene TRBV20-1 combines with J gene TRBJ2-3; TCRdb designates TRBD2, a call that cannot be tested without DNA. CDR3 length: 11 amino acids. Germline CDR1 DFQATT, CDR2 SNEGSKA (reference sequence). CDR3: CSAEGGNTQYF.

CDR3 sequence: CAITGQRNTEAFF. The chain joins TRBV10-3 to TRBJ1-1; the D gene TCRdb calls, TRBD1, cannot be checked with no DNA. Looked up from germline, CDR1 is ENHRY and CDR2 is SYGVKD. This CDR3 comprises 13 residues.

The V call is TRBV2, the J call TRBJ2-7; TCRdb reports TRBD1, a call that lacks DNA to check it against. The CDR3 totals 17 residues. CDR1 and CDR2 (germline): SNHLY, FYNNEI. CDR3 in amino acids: CASRPNPTGPQTYEQYF.

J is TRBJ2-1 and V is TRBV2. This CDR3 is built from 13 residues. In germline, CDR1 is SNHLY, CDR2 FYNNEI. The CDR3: CASSDRMGNEQFF.

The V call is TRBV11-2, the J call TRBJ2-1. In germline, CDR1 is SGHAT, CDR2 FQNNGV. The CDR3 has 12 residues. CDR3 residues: CASSFFSNEQFF.

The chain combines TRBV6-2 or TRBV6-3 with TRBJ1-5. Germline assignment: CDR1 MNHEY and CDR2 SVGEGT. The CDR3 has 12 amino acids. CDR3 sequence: CASSYLNQPQHF.

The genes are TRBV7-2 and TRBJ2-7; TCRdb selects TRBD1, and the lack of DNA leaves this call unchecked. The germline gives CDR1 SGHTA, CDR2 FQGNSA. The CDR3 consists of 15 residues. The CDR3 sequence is CASSGRWGTLYEQYF. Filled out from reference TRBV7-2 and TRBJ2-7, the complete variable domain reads GAGVSQSPSNKVTEKGKDVELRCDPISGHTALYWYRQSLGQGLEFLIYFQGNSAPDKSGLPSDRFSAERTGGSVSTLTIQRTQQEDSAVYLCASSGRWGTLYEQYFGPGTRLTVT.

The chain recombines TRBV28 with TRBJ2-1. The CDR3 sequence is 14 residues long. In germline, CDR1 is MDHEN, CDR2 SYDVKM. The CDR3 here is CASSLLGSYNEQFF. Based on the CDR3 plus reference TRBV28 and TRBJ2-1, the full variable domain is DVKVTQSSRYLVKRTGEKVFLECVQDMDHENMFWYRQDPGLGLRLIYFSYDVKMKEKGDIPEGYSVSREKKERFSLILESASTNQTSMYLCASSLLGSYNEQFFGPGTRLTVL.

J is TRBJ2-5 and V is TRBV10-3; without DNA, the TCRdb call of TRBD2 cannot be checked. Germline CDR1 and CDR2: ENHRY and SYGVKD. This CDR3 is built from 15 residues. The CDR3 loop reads CAIRGSSDPRWTQYF.